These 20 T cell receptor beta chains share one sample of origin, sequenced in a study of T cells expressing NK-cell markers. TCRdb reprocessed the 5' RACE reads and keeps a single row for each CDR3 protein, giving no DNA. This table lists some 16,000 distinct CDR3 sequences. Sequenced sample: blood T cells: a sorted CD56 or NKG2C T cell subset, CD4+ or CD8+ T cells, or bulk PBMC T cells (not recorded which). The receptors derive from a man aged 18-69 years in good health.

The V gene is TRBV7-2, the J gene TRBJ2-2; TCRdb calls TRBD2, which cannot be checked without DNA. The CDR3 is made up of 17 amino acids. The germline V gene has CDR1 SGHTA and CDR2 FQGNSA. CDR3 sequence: CASSRTSGRVVTGELFF. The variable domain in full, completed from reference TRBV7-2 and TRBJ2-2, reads GAGVSQSPSNKVTEKGKDVELRCDPISGHTALYWYRQSLGQGLEFLIYFQGNSAPDKSGLPSDRFSAERTGGSVSTLTIQRTQQEDSAVYLCASSRTSGRVVTGELFFGEGSRLTVL.

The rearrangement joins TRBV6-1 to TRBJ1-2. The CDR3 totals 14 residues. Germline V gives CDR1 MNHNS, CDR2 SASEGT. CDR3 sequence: CASREPGSNYGYTF.

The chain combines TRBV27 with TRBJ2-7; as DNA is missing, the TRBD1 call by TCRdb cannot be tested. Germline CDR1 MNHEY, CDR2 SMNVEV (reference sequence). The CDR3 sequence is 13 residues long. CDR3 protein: CASSLDRGYEQYF.

CDR3 protein: CASSLEAGSHEQYF. The chain is built from TRBV11-2 and TRBJ2-7; TCRdb proposes TRBD1, but this gene call is untestable without DNA. Germline CDR1 is SGHAT and CDR2 is FQNNGV. This CDR3 comprises 14 residues.

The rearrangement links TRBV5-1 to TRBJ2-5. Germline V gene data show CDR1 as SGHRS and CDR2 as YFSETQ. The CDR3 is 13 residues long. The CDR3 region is CASSLDSQETQYF.

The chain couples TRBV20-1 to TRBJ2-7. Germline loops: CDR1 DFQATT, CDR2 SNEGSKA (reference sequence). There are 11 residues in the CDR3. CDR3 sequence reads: CSARGSHEQYF.

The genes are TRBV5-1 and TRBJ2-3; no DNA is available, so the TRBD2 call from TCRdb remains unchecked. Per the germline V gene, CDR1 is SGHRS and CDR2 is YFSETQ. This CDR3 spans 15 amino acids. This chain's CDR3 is CASSSGGYSTDTQYF.

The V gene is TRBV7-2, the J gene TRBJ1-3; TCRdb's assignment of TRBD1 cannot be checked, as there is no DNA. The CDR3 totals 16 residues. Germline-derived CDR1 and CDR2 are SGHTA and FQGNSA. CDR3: CASSRAGTGVGNTIYF. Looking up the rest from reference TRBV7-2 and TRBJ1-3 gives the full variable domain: GAGVSQSPSNKVTEKGKDVELRCDPISGHTALYWYRQSLGQGLEFLIYFQGNSAPDKSGLPSDRFSAERTGGSVSTLTIQRTQQEDSAVYLCASSRAGTGVGNTIYFGEGSWLTVV.

The CDR3 protein is CASSAGTLSTIYF. The rearrangement uses TRBV12-3 or TRBV12-4 and TRBJ1-3; the D gene TCRdb calls, TRBD1, cannot be checked with no DNA. The CDR3 totals 13 residues.

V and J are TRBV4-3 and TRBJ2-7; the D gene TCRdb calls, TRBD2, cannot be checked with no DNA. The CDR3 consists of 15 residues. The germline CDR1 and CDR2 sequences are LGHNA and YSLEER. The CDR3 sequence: CASSQALAGGYEQYF.

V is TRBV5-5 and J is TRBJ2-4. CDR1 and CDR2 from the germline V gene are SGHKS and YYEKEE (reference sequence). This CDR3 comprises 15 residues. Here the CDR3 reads CASSLLTATQNIQYF.

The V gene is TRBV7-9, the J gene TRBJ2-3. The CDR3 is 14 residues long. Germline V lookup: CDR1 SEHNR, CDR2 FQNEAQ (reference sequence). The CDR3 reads CASSLFRRTDTQYF.

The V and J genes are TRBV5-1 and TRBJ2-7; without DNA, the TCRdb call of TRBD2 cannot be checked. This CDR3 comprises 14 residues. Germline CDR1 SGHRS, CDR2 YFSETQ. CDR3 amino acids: CASSLSSGFYEQYF.

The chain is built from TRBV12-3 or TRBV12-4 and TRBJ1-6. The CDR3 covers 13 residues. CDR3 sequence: CASSQNARSPLHF.

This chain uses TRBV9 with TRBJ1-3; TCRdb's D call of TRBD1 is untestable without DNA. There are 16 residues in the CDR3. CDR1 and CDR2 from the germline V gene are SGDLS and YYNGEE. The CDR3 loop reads CASRGQGAFSGNTIYF.

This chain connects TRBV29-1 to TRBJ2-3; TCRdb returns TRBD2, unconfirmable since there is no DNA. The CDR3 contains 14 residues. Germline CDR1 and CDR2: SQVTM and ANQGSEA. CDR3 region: CSVVLAGEGDTQYF.

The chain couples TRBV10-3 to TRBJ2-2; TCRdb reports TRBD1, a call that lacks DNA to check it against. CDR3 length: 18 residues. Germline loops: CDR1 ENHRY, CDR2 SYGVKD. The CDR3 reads CAISESGDRRPSTGELFF.

The CDR3 is CASSETSGPSEQYF. The V gene is TRBV6-1, the J gene TRBJ2-7; TCRdb proposes TRBD2, but this gene call is untestable without DNA. Germline V lookup: CDR1 MNHNS, CDR2 SASEGT. The CDR3 contains 14 residues.

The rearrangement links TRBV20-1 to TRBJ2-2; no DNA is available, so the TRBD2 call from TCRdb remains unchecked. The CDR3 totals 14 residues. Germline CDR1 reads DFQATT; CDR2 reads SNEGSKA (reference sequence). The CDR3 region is CSARLAGDTGELFF.

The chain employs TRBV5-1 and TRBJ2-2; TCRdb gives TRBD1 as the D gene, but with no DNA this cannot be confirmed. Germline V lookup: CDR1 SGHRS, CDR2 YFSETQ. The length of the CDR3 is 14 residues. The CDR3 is CASSLVQGAGELFF.